This entry is about one TCR beta chain. The data belong to a study of blood T cells in healthy people across ages. The V gene's germline CDR1 is SGHVS and CDR2 FNYEAQ. The CDR3 covers 15 residues. V gave up 5 bases and J gave up 3 bases; unmatched junction bases: 8. A J-beta primer mix and a sample-barcoded 5' primer were used in a second PCR of about 7 to 12 cycles. Tags on each cDNA molecule came from a template-switch adaptor with 12 random nucleotides. Every sample produced at least 3 million CDR3-containing paired-end reads. TCRdb re-analysed the 5' RACE reads in MiXCR, keeping a single row per CDR3 protein. The sample lists roughly 1,300,000 distinct CDR3 sequences, 45% to 70% occurring once.

The source material was blood. This TCR was sampled from a young man in good health. This sequence joins TRBV7-6 and TRBJ2-7, with 9 bases aligning to TRBD2. The CDR3 is CASSPRASGDYEQYF. CDR3 DNA sequence: TGTGCCAGCAGCCCCAGGGCTAGCGGGGACTACGAGCAGTACTTC. Filled out from reference TRBV7-6 and TRBJ2-7, the complete variable domain reads GAGVSQSPRYKVTKRGQDVALRCDPISGHVSLYWYRQALGQGPEFLTYFNYEAQQDKSGLPNDRFSAERPEGSISTLTIQRTEQRDSAMYRCASSPRASGDYEQYFGPGTRLTVT.